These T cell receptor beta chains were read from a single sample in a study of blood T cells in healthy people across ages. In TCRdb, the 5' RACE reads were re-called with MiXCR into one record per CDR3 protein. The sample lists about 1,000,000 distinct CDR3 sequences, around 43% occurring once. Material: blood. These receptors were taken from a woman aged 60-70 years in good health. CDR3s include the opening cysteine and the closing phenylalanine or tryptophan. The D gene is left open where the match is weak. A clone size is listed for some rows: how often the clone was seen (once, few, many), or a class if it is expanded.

CASSQGELRGYTF | TGTGCCAGCAGCCAAGGGGAATTGAGGGGCTACACCTTC | TRBV3-1 | . | TRBJ1-2 | .
CASSTTNSNQPQHF | TGTGCCAGCAGTACGACCAACAGCAATCAGCCCCAGCATTTT | TRBV27 | . | TRBJ1-5 | .
CASSQGALANEQFF | TGTGCCAGCAGCCAAGGTGCACTAGCGAATGAGCAGTTCTTC | TRBV3-1 | . | TRBJ2-1 | TRBD2
CASSRPMGGIYEQYF | TGTGCCAGCAGCCGGCCCATGGGCGGAATTTACGAGCAGTACTTC | TRBV5-6 | many | TRBJ2-7 | .
CASSTSGRAGRAYEQYF | TGTGCCAGCTCGACTAGCGGGAGGGCCGGTCGAGCCTACGAGCAGTACTTC | TRBV27 | . | TRBJ2-7 | TRBD2
CASSVGAGGGDTQYF | TGTGCCAGCAGCGTTGGGGCGGGAGGGGGAGATACGCAGTATTTT | TRBV9 | . | TRBJ2-3 | TRBD2
CASSQFRGQGRNEQFF | TGTGCCAGCAGCCAATTTCGGGGACAGGGGAGGAATGAGCAGTTCTTC | TRBV3-1 | few | TRBJ2-1 | TRBD1
CASSDYRGVSDTQYF | TGTGCCAGCAGTGACTACAGGGGGGTATCGGATACGCAGTATTTT | TRBV25-1 | . | TRBJ2-3 | TRBD1
CASTIPLGNEQFF | TGTGCCAGCACTATCCCCTTGGGAAATGAGCAGTTCTTC | TRBV28 | . | TRBJ2-1 | .
CASSKADDGRGGETQYF | TGTGCCAGCAGCAAAGCGGACGATGGCCGTGGGGGCGAGACCCAGTACTTC | TRBV21-1 | . | TRBJ2-5 | .
CASSLRASNYGYTF | TGTGCCAGCAGTTTACGCGCCAGCAACTATGGCTACACCTTC | TRBV27 | few | TRBJ1-2 | .
CAGKKGPHNEQFF | TGTGCCGGCAAGAAGGGACCTCACAATGAGCAGTTCTTC | TRBV21-1 | . | TRBJ2-1 | .
CASSLASASTDTQYF | TGCGCCAGCAGCTTGGCGTCGGCAAGCACAGATACGCAGTATTTT | TRBV5-1 | . | TRBJ2-3 | .
CASSLSGAGADTQYF | TGTGCCAGCAGTTTAAGCGGTGCGGGAGCAGATACGCAGTATTTT | TRBV28 | . | TRBJ2-3 | TRBD2
CASSYSPDSSTDTQYF | TGTGCCAGCAGTTACTCGCCGGATTCTAGCACAGATACGCAGTATTTT | TRBV6-5 | few | TRBJ2-3 | .
CASSVGPSGSSDTQYF | TGTGCCAGCAGCGTAGGGCCTAGCGGGAGTTCAGATACGCAGTATTTT | TRBV9 | . | TRBJ2-3 | TRBD2
CSAETESSYNEQYF | TGCAGTGCCGAGACAGAGAGCTCCTACAATGAGCAGTACTTC | TRBV20-1 | . | TRBJ2-7 | .
CASSQDVLQETQYF | TGTGCCAGCAGCCAAGATGTCCTGCAAGAGACCCAGTACTTC | TRBV3-1 | . | TRBJ2-5 | .
CASSWGQGAVWEQYF | TGTGCCAGCAGTTGGGGACAGGGGGCGGTCTGGGAGCAGTACTTC | TRBV27 | few | TRBJ2-5 | TRBD1
CASSQGQGNLETQYF | TGTGCCAGCAGCCAAGGACAGGGGAATTTGGAGACCCAGTACTTC | TRBV3-1 | . | TRBJ2-5 | TRBD1
CSALLAGGTDTQYF | TGCAGTGCTCTTCTAGCGGGAGGGACAGATACGCAGTATTTT | TRBV20-1 | few | TRBJ2-3 | TRBD2
CASSYSGGLNEQYF | TGTGCCAGCAGTTACTCTGGGGGATTAAACGAGCAGTACTTC | TRBV6-5 | few | TRBJ2-7 | .
CASKNLPQDTQYF | TGTGCCAGCAAAAACCTACCCCAGGATACGCAGTATTTT | TRBV27 | . | TRBJ2-3 | .
CASSLVQREVWGEQFF | TGTGCCAGCAGCTTAGTGCAGCGGGAGGTATGGGGTGAGCAGTTCTTC | TRBV7-2 | . | TRBJ2-1 | TRBD2
CASRQGGSYNSPLHF | TGTGCCAGCAGGCAAGGGGGCTCCTATAATTCACCCCTCCACTTT | TRBV28 | few | TRBJ1-6 | .
CSAREQGHSYEQYF | TGCAGTGCTAGAGAGCAGGGACATTCCTACGAGCAGTACTTC | TRBV20-1 | few | TRBJ2-7 | .
CAISLTGEVGEAFF | TGTGCCATCAGTTTAACAGGGGAAGTAGGTGAAGCTTTCTTT | TRBV10-3 | . | TRBJ1-1 | TRBD1
CASSLSLANTDTQYF | TGTGCCAGCAGCTTGAGCCTAGCGAATACAGATACGCAGTATTTT | TRBV7-2 | few | TRBJ2-3 | .
CASSARIGGGRDTQYF | TGTGCCAGCAGCGCCCGTATTGGCGGGGGACGGGATACGCAGTATTTT | TRBV9 | few | TRBJ2-3 | TRBD2
CASSQDPRNEQFF | TGCGCCAGCAGCCAAGATCCCCGGAATGAGCAGTTCTTC | TRBV4-1 | many | TRBJ2-1 | .
CASSLRRGLVETQYF | TGTGCCAGCAGCCTAAGGAGGGGTTTAGTTGAGACCCAGTACTTC | TRBV28 | . | TRBJ2-5 | .
CATSDRSGSLETQYF | TGTGCCACCAGTGATAGGTCGGGGTCCCTGGAGACCCAGTACTTC | TRBV24-1 | . | TRBJ2-5 | .
CSARSGLAGVDTQYF | TGCAGTGCTAGATCGGGACTAGCGGGAGTGGATACGCAGTATTTT | TRBV20-1 | . | TRBJ2-3 | TRBD2
CASSEPGQVSSYEQYF | TGCGCCAGCAGTGAGCCGGGGCAGGTTAGCTCCTACGAGCAGTACTTC | TRBV10-2 | few | TRBJ2-7 | .
CATSDPSQGNEQFF | TGTGCCACCAGTGATCCTTCTCAGGGGAATGAGCAGTTCTTC | TRBV24-1 | . | TRBJ2-1 | .
CASSYEWRNQETQYF | TGTGCCAGCAGTTACGAGTGGCGGAACCAAGAGACCCAGTACTTC | TRBV6-5 | few | TRBJ2-5 | .
CASSPERQRHYEQYF | TGTGCCAGCAGCCCGGAAAGACAGAGACACTACGAGCAGTACTTC | TRBV7-9 | . | TRBJ2-7 | .
CSVEGTSGRTDTQYF | TGCAGCGTTGAAGGGACTAGCGGTCGCACAGATACGCAGTATTTT | TRBV29-1 | . | TRBJ2-3 | TRBD2
CASSVRDRGNTIYF | TGTGCCAGCAGCGTTCGGGACAGGGGAAACACCATATATTTT | TRBV9 | . | TRBJ1-3 | TRBD1
CASSYSISGVVNEQFF | TGTGCCAGCAGTTACTCGATTTCGGGAGTTGTTAATGAGCAGTTCTTC | TRBV6-5 | . | TRBJ2-1 | .
CSAPPGQIMTYNEQFF | TGCAGTGCTCCTCCGGGACAAATTATGACCTACAATGAGCAGTTCTTC | TRBV20-1 | many | TRBJ2-1 | .
CASSLAWGAPINEQYF | TGTGCCAGCAGCTTAGCGTGGGGAGCCCCTATCAATGAGCAGTACTTC | TRBV7-9 | . | TRBJ2-5 | .
CASSGSGRFNEQFF | TGTGCCAGCAGCGGTAGCGGGAGGTTCAATGAGCAGTTCTTC | TRBV9 | . | TRBJ2-1 | TRBD2
CASSLEGRGPYEQYF | TGTGCCAGCAGCTTAGAAGGCAGGGGGCCCTACGAGCAGTACTTC | TRBV7-8 | few | TRBJ2-7 | TRBD1
CASTRGTDTQYF | TGTGCCAGCACCAGGGGGACAGATACGCAGTATTTT | TRBV25-1 | . | TRBJ2-3 | TRBD1
CASSLLDEQFF | TGTGCCAGCAGCTTGCTCGATGAGCAGTTCTTC | TRBV27 | many | TRBJ2-1 | .
CASSQEGASGSYEQYF | TGCGCCAGCAGCCAAGAAGGGGCTAGCGGCTCCTACGAGCAGTACTTC | TRBV4-1 | few | TRBJ2-7 | TRBD2
CSARVGGRAKNIQYF | TGCAGTGCTAGGGTGGGCGGGAGAGCCAAAAACATTCAGTACTTC | TRBV20-1 | . | TRBJ2-4 | TRBD2
CASSRSPAADTQYF | TGTGCCAGCAGCCGGTCCCCAGCGGCAGATACGCAGTATTTT | TRBV5-6 | . | TRBJ2-3 | .
CASGTGRPSTDTQYF | TGTGCCAGCGGGACAGGGAGGCCTAGCACAGATACGCAGTATTTT | TRBV27 | . | TRBJ2-3 | TRBD1